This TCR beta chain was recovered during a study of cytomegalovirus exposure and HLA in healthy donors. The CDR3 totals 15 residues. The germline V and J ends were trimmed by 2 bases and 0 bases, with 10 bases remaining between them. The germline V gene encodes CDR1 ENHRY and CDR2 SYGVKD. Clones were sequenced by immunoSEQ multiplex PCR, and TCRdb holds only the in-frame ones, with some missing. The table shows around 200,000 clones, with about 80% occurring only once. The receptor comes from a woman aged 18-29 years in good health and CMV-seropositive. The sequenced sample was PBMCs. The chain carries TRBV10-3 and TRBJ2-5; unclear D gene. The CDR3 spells CAISEIHSYQETQYF. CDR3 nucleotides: TGTGCCATCAGTGAGATCCACTCGTACCAAGAGACCCAGTACTTC.